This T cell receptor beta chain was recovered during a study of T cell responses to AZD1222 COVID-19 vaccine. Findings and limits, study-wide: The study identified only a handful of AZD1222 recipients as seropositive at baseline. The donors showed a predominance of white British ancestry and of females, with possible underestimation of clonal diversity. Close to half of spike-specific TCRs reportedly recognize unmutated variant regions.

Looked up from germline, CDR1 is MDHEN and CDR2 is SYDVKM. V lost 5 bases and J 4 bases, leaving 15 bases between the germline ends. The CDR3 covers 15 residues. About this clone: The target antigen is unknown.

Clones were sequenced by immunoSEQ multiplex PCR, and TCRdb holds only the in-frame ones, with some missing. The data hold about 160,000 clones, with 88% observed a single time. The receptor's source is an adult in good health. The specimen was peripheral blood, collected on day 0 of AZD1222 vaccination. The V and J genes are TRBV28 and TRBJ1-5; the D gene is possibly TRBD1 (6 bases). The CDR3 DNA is TGTGCCAGCAGTACCGGGACATGGCTAAATCAGCCCCAGCATTTT. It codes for CASSTGTWLNQPQHF.